The clone carrying this TCR beta chain was counted a few times. The antigen is not known. The sample originates from a study of cytomegalovirus exposure and HLA in healthy donors. The study ran its PCR with 60 Vbeta and 13 Jbeta primers. Clones were sequenced by immunoSEQ multiplex PCR, and TCRdb holds only the in-frame ones, with some missing. The data show about 110,000 clones, with 83% seen just once and 6.1% held by the top ten. CDR3 length equals 15 residues. In germline, CDR1 is SGHTA, CDR2 FQGTGA. V was pared by 3 bases and J by 2 bases, with 1 base of the junction left unmatched. Study-wide findings and caveats: The listing of roughly 160 TCR beta chains classed them as cytomegalovirus-associated. In vitro assays verified that a few CMV-associated chains recognized CMV antigens specifically. V- and J-gene trimming of TCR beta was linked (in a later analysis) to a missense DCLRE1C variant.

In nominal health when sampled, donors likely had unrecorded immune exposures nonetheless. The rearrangement joins TRBV7-3 to TRBJ2-3; 11 nucleotides agree with TRBD2. The specimen was PBMCs. The source of this sequence is a man aged 18 to 29 in good health and CMV-seronegative. CDR3 in amino acids: CASSFSGRATDTQYF. CDR3 nucleotides: TGTGCCAGCAGCTTTAGCGGGAGGGCCACAGATACGCAGTATTTT.